This is a list of T cell receptor beta chains from one sample in a study of T cells in Graves' hyperthyroidism and ophthalmopathy. TCRdb processed the multiplex PCR reads anew with MiXCR; each CDR3 protein has one entry. Among approximately 700,000 distinct CDR3 sequences listed, roughly 15% were seen once. Sequencing used blood. The receptors were sampled from a man in his late teens or twenties with Graves' hyperthyroidism. Both conserved end residues are part of each CDR3. A D gene is named only where the DNA matches it firmly. Rows may omit the clone size; those that give it use once, few, many or a size class.

j_call v_call d_call clone_size cdr3_nt cdr3_aa
TRBJ2-5 TRBV10-3 . many TGTGCCATCAGTGAGGTCGTAGCTGGGAAAGAGACCCAGTACTTC CAISEVVAGKETQYF
TRBJ1-1 TRBV19 TRBD1 many TGTGCCAGTAGTGACCGACAGGGATCGAGGACTGAAGCTTTCTTT CASSDRQGSRTEAFF
TRBJ1-5 TRBV4-1 . many TGCGCCAGCAGCCCCTGGGGCGGGACCGAGGGACAGCCCCAGCATTTT CASSPWGGTEGQPQHF
TRBJ2-5 TRBV7-9 . many TGTGCCAGCAGACCGACGCTAGTAAGCTCAGAGACCCAGTACTTC CASRPTLVSSETQYF
TRBJ2-5 TRBV12-3/TRBV12-4 . many TGTGCCAGCAGTTTATTTCAGGGAAAGACCCAGTACTTC CASSLFQGKTQYF
TRBJ2-7 TRBV7-9 TRBD2 many TGTGCCAGCAGCCCGAGTTGGACTAGCGGGAGGTACGAGCAGTACTTC CASSPSWTSGRYEQYF
TRBJ2-7 TRBV5-1 TRBD2 . TGCGCCAGCAGCTATGGGACTAGCGGGAGCGACGAGCAGTACTTC CASSYGTSGSDEQYF
TRBJ1-5 TRBV30 . many TGTGCCTGGAGCGGACAGTTAAGCAATCAGCCCCAGCATTTT CAWSGQLSNQPQHF
TRBJ1-3 TRBV12-3/TRBV12-4 . few TGTGCCAGCAGTTTTCTCCCCACCATATATTTT CASSFLPTIYF
TRBJ1-4 TRBV11-2 TRBD1 few TGTGCCAGCAGCTTGACAGGGGGCGGAGAAAAACTGTTTTTT CASSLTGGGEKLFF
TRBJ2-1 TRBV6-1 TRBD2 . TGTGCCAGCAGCCTCCAGGGACTAGCGGGAGGGCCAAATGAGCAGTTCTTC CASSLQGLAGGPNEQFF
TRBJ2-3 TRBV18 TRBD2 few TGTGCCAGCTCACAAGTAGCGGGAGCGGGAGATACGCAGTATTTT CASSQVAGAGDTQYF
TRBJ2-3 TRBV5-1 . few TGCGCCAGCAGACCCTCGGGACCCGAACTCACAGATACGCAGTATTTT CASRPSGPELTDTQYF
TRBJ2-3 TRBV11-3 . many TGTGCCAGCAGCTTAGGGGGGCCCACGGATACGCAGTATTTT CASSLGGPTDTQYF
TRBJ2-2 TRBV7-6 . many TGTGCCAGCAGCCCCTGGGGGACCGCGGGGTCCGGGGAGCTGTTTTTT CASSPWGTAGSGELFF
TRBJ2-7 TRBV13 . many TGTGCCAGCAGCGCCCCCGGGACGGAGCCCTACGAGCAGTACTTC CASSAPGTEPYEQYF
TRBJ2-1 TRBV16 . . TGTGCCAGCAGCCAAAATCAGGCCAACGATGAGCAGTTCTTC CASSQNQANDEQFF
TRBJ2-7 TRBV6-1 TRBD2 . TGTGCCAGCACCCCCATAGCGGGATACGAGCAGTACTTC CASTPIAGYEQYF
TRBJ1-1 TRBV18 . few TGTGCCAGCTCACGGACGCGCACTGAAGCTTTCTTT CASSRTRTEAFF
TRBJ2-3 TRBV4-1 . . TGCGCCAGCAGCCAAGTAGAGGGAAGGGCAGATACGCAGTATTTT CASSQVEGRADTQYF
TRBJ1-1 TRBV7-3 . many TGTGCCAGCAGCTGGACGCAGAACACTGAAGCTTTCTTT CASSWTQNTEAFF
TRBJ2-1 TRBV7-3 TRBD1 many TGTGCCAGCAGCTTGCGGGGACAGGGGGGGAATGAGCAGTTCTTC CASSLRGQGGNEQFF
TRBJ2-5 TRBV5-1 . many TGCGCCAGCCGCGGGATGACCGGTGACGAGACCCAGTACTTC CASRGMTGDETQYF
TRBJ2-3 TRBV20-1 . . TGCAGTGCTCTGGAAAGTGCCCATACGCAGTATTTT CSALESAHTQYF
TRBJ2-3 TRBV20-1 . . TGCAGTGCTAGAGATGGCGGGGCTTCGCCAGATACGCAGTATTTT CSARDGGASPDTQYF
TRBJ2-7 TRBV2 . many TGTGCCAGCAGCCCCACTAGCTACTACGAGCAGTACTTC CASSPTSYYEQYF
TRBJ1-1 TRBV27 TRBD1 . TGTGCCAGCAGAAGAACAGGGGTTGGAACTGAAGCTTTCTTT CASRRTGVGTEAFF
TRBJ2-5 TRBV12-5 TRBD2 many TGTGCTAGTGGAGCGGGACTAGCGGACCAAGAGACCCAGTACTTC CASGAGLADQETQYF
TRBJ2-2 TRBV5-5 . . TGTGCCAGCAGCTTGGTCGGTTTGGCGGAGAACACCGGGGAGCTGTTTTTT CASSLVGLAENTGELFF